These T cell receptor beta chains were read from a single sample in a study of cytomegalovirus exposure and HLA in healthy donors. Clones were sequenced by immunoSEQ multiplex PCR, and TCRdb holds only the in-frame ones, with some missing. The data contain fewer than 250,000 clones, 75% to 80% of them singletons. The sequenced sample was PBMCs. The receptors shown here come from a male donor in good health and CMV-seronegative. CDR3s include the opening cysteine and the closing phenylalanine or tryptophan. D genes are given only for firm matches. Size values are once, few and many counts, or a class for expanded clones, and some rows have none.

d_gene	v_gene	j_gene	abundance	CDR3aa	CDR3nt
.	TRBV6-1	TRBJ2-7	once	CASVPPGSSEQYF	TGTGCCAGCGTACCCCCGGGTTCGAGCGAGCAGTACTTC
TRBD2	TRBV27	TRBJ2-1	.	CASSSPSGNEQFF	TGTGCCAGCAGTTCCCCTAGCGGCAATGAGCAGTTCTTC
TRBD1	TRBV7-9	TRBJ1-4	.	CASSSSDREKLFF	TGTGCCAGCAGCTCTTCGGACAGGGAAAAACTGTTTTTT
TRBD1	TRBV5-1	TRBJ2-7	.	CASSLRDRGNEQYF	TGCGCCAGCAGCCTCAGGGACAGGGGCAACGAGCAGTACTTC
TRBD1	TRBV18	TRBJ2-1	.	CASSTDRGQNEQFF	TGTGCCAGCTCAACGGACAGGGGGCAGAATGAGCAGTTCTTC
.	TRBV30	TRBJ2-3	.	CAWTPLGTDTQYF	TGTGCCTGGACCCCACTAGGCACAGATACGCAGTATTTT
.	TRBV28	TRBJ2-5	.	CASRRTDRMSQETQYF	TGTGCCAGCAGGAGAACCGACAGGATGTCACAAGAGACCCAGTACTTC
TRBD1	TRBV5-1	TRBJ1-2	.	CASSSRGEEAGYTF	TGCGCCAGCAGCTCCAGGGGGGAGGAGGCCGGCTACACCTTC
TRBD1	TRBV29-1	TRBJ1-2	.	CSVGRGDGYTF	TGCAGCGTTGGCAGGGGGGATGGCTACACCTTC
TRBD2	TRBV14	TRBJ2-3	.	CASSLGRGLAGGLTDTQYF	TGTGCCAGCAGCCTGGGCCGAGGACTAGCGGGAGGTTTGACAGATACGCAGTATTTT
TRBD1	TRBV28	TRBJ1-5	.	CASSSDRVNQPQHF	TGTGCCAGCAGCTCAGACAGGGTCAATCAGCCCCAGCATTTT
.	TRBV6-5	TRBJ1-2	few	CASRVGGDYGYTF	TGTGCCAGCAGAGTGGGGGGGGACTATGGCTACACCTTC
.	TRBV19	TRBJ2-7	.	CASSIMSSGSSSYEQYF	TGTGCCAGTAGTATAATGAGTTCGGGGAGCAGCTCCTACGAGCAGTACTTC
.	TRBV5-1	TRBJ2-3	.	CASNPLQGTDTQYF	TGCGCCAGCAACCCTCTCCAGGGGACAGATACGCAGTATTTT
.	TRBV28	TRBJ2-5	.	CASSRTDQETQYF	TGTGCCAGCAGTCGGACAGACCAAGAGACCCAGTACTTC
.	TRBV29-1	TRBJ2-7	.	CSVERGNYEQYF	TGCAGCGTTGAACGGGGGAACTACGAGCAGTACTTC
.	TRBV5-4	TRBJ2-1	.	CASSFGDMEQFF	TGTGCCAGCAGCTTCGGGGACATGGAGCAGTTCTTC
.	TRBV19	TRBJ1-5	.	CASSIRPRAQHF	TGTGCCAGTAGTATCCGGCCCAGGGCCCAGCATTTT
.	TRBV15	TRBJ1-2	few	CATRGDKNYGYTF	TGTGCCACCAGGGGGGACAAGAATTATGGCTACACCTTC
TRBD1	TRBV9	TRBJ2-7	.	CASSALGQGFYEQYF	TGTGCCAGCAGCGCCTTGGGACAGGGTTTTTACGAGCAGTACTTC
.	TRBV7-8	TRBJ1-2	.	CASSPIGGPTRGYTF	TGTGCCAGCAGCCCCATCGGGGGACCAACTCGCGGCTACACCTTC
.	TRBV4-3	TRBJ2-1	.	CASSRGTPSSYNEQFF	TGCGCCAGCAGCCGAGGGACTCCCAGCTCCTACAATGAGCAGTTCTTC
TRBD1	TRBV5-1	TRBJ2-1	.	CASSIYRTGIDEQFF	TGCGCCAGCAGCATCTATAGGACAGGGATTGATGAGCAGTTCTTC
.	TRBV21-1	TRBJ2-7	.	CASSKFGSSGRSHEQYF	TGTGCCAGCAGCAAATTTGGAAGCAGCGGGAGATCCCACGAGCAGTACTTC
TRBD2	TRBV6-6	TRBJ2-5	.	CASRPLWTSGSETQYF	TGTGCCAGCAGACCCCTGTGGACTAGCGGGAGTGAGACCCAGTACTTC
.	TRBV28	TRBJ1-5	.	CASRGPNQPQHF	TGTGCCAGCAGGGGCCCCAATCAGCCCCAGCATTTT
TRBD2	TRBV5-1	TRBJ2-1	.	CASSESGTRSEQFF	TGCGCCAGCAGCGAGAGCGGGACCCGCAGTGAGCAGTTCTTC
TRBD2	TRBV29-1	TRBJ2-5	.	CSSNGGGRARETQYF	TGCAGCTCCAACGGTGGCGGGAGGGCCCGGGAGACCCAGTACTTC
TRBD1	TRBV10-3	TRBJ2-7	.	CAISGTGGTYEQYF	TGTGCCATCAGTGGAACAGGGGGGACCTACGAGCAGTACTTC
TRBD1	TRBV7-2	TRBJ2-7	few	CASSLSGGTVKEQYF	TGTGCCAGCAGCTTAAGTGGTGGGACAGTTAAAGAGCAGTACTTC
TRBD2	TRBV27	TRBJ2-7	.	CASSSPPGLAGPMQYF	TGTGCCAGCAGTTCCCCCCCGGGACTAGCGGGACCGATGCAGTACTTC
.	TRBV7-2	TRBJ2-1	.	CASSPRTGTYNEQFF	TGTGCCAGCAGCCCCCGGACGGGGACCTACAATGAGCAGTTCTTC
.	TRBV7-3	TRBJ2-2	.	CASSLLPGRNTGELFF	TGTGCCAGCAGCCTTCTACCCGGGAGGAACACCGGGGAGCTGTTTTTT
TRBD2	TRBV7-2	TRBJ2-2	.	CASSLGLAGIMAGELFF	TGTGCCAGCAGCTTGGGACTAGCGGGAATAATGGCCGGGGAGCTGTTTTTT
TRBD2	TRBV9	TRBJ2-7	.	CASSVGPRGRGDEQYF	TGTGCCAGCAGCGTAGGACCCCGGGGGCGGGGGGACGAGCAGTACTTC
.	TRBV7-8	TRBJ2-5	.	CASSLYRETQYF	TGTGCCAGCAGCTTGTACAGGGAGACCCAGTACTTC
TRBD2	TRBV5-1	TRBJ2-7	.	CASSPGGPPGEQYF	TGCGCCAGCAGCCCGGGGGGGCCCCCTGGCGAGCAGTACTTC
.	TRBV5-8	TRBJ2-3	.	CASRKSSTDTQYF	TGTGCCAGCAGAAAATCTAGCACAGATACGCAGTATTTT
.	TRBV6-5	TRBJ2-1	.	CASSYLGEQFF	TGTGCCAGCAGTTACCTCGGTGAGCAGTTCTTC
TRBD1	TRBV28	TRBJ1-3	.	CASSPRDRGLGNTIYF	TGTGCCAGCAGTCCCAGGGACAGGGGGTTGGGAAACACCATATATTTT